Shown below are 25 T cell receptor beta chains from a single sample sequenced in a study of beta chain features in type 1 diabetes (dated by TCRdb to the late 2010s). The library came from the immunoSEQ multiplex PCR assay. The High Capacity cDNA Reverse Transcription Kit was used to reverse transcribe all of the isolated RNA, meaning that expressed TCRB transcripts were what got sequenced. Here the immuneACCESS table is served through TCRdb, limited to in-frame sequences with V and J called. Missing clones are a known gap in these copies; in checked studies unresolved V genes cover under half, and the rest lacks a known reason. The sample table shows approximately 400,000 clones, and about 14% are seen once. About 0.02% of the sample belongs to the ten largest clones. The specimen sequenced was naive CD4+ T cells from blood. This specimen's cell subset or site label, interpreted: true naive CD4+ T cells. The source is a young woman in good health.

A word on this clone: The sample contains more than one DNA sequence encoding this CDR3. This chain connects TRBV9 to TRBJ1-2, with a possible D match to TRBD1 (6 bases). The germline V gene has CDR1 SGDLS and CDR2 YYNGEE. Trimming removed 2 bases at V and 2 bases at J, with 7 bases between. The CDR3 extends over 13 amino acids. The CDR3 DNA follows: TGTGCCAGCAGCGTTACAGGGAACTATGGCTACACCTTC. Residues: CASSVTGNYGYTF.

In this sample, this clone turned up a few times. The rearrangement uses TRBV2 and TRBJ2-3; 10 nucleotides agree with TRBD2. Trimming took 8 bases from V and 1 from J; bases not matched to a gene: 9. Per the germline V gene, CDR1 is SNHLY and CDR2 is FYNNEI. The CDR3 length is 16 residues. CDR3 protein: CASVLAGVRGTDTQYF. CDR3 in DNA: TGTGCCAGCGTCCTAGCGGGAGTTAGGGGCACAGATACGCAGTATTTT.

The chain combines TRBV19 with TRBJ2-1; 9 nucleotides line up with TRBD1. CDR3 length: 12 residues. Germline loops: CDR1 LNHDA, CDR2 SQIVND (reference sequence). Losses at the gene ends were 7 bases for V and 7 bases for J; bases not matched to a gene: 2. CDR3 DNA: TGTGCCAGTATGGGACAGGGAAATGAGCAGTTCTTC. Translation gives CASMGQGNEQFF.

This clone showed up just a few times. The chain joins TRBV19 to TRBJ2-5; 7 bases line up with TRBD2. The V and J ends lost 5 bases and 2 bases, in that order; junction bases with no gene match: 2. CDR3 size: 13 residues. Germline V gene lookup returns CDR1 LNHDA and CDR2 SQIVND (reference sequence). The CDR3 is CASSAGLQETQYF. CDR3 DNA sequence: TGTGCCAGTAGTGCGGGACTACAAGAGACCCAGTACTTC.

This clone was seen a few times. The CDR3 bases are TGTGCCAGCAGCCAAAGCGGGAGCTCCTACGAGCAGTACTTC. Protein: CASSQSGSSYEQYF. This chain connects TRBV14 to TRBJ2-7; 8 positions match TRBD2. The germline V gene has CDR1 SGHDN and CDR2 FVKESK. V shed 2 bases and J 0 bases; nucleotides not matched to a gene: 0. The CDR3 totals 14 residues.

This clone turned up a few times. The chain couples TRBV28 to TRBJ2-1; 9 nucleotides align to TRBD2. Germline assignment: CDR1 MDHEN and CDR2 SYDVKM. CDR3 size: 16 residues. V was pared by 3 bases and J by 4 bases, with 7 bases of the junction left unmatched. The CDR3: CASSLSYSGGYNEQFF. The CDR3 nucleotides are TGTGCCAGCAGTTTGAGTTATAGCGGGGGTTACAATGAGCAGTTCTTC.

This rearrangement joins TRBV18 to TRBJ1-1; 7 nucleotides align to TRBD1. Unmatched junction bases numbered 7, after V lost 5 bases and J lost 1 base. The germline gives CDR1 KGHSH, CDR2 LQKENI. The CDR3 contains 15 residues. Here the CDR3 DNA reads TGTGCCAGCTCAGCGACAGGGCGGGAGAACACTGAAGCTTTCTTT. Translation: CASSATGRENTEAFF.

The chain joins TRBV15 to TRBJ2-3; 11 positions match TRBD1. The length of the CDR3 is 14 residues. The V gene end was trimmed by 3 bases and the J gene end by 5 bases; junction bases not matched to a gene: 1. Looked up from germline, CDR1 is LNHNV and CDR2 is YYDKDF (reference sequence). CDR3: CATSRDRGRDTQYF. DNA of the CDR3: TGTGCCACCAGCAGGGACAGGGGGCGAGATACGCAGTATTTT.

The V and J genes are TRBV11-3 and TRBJ2-1, with D perhaps TRBD1 (6 bases). The germline gives CDR1 SGHNT, CDR2 YENEEA. V was clipped by 5 bases and J by 7 bases, with 18 bases between them. This CDR3 region has 15 residues. The CDR3 loop reads CASSRTGTPSNEQFF. The CDR3 DNA is TGTGCCAGCAGCCGAACCGGGACACCGAGTAATGAGCAGTTCTTC.

The rearrangement links TRBV11-1 to TRBJ2-4, with D uncertain. The V gene's germline CDR1 is SGHAT and CDR2 FQDESV (reference sequence). The CDR3 consists of 15 residues. Trimming took 4 bases from V and 0 from J, leaving 10 bases between them. The CDR3 loop is CASSSTESAKNIQYF. Written as DNA, the CDR3 is TGTGCCAGCAGCTCGACGGAGTCAGCCAAAAACATTCAGTACTTC.

Comments on this clone: At the DNA level, this CDR3 is encoded by other sequences in the same sample as well. The chain links TRBV14 to TRBJ1-1, with a tentative D call TRBD1 (5 bases). This CDR3 is 13 amino acids long. From germline, CDR1 is SGHDN and CDR2 FVKESK. V was trimmed by 3 bases and J by 0 bases, leaving 5 bases between them. The CDR3: CASSQDMNTEAFF. Written as DNA, the CDR3 is TGTGCCAGCAGCCAGGACATGAACACTGAAGCTTTCTTT.

This clone was detected a few times. V and J are TRBV7-2 and TRBJ2-5; 11 bases match TRBD2. The CDR3 length is 15 residues. The trim removed 2 bases at V and 5 bases at J, leaving 4 bases unmatched. The germline gives CDR1 SGHTA, CDR2 FQGNSA. CDR3 residues: CASSLKLAGVETQYF. CDR3 nucleotide sequence: TGTGCCAGCAGCTTAAAACTAGCGGGAGTTGAGACCCAGTACTTC. The variable domain in full, completed from reference TRBV7-2 and TRBJ2-5, reads GAGVSQSPSNKVTEKGKDVELRCDPISGHTALYWYRQSLGQGLEFLIYFQGNSAPDKSGLPSDRFSAERTGGSVSTLTIQRTQQEDSAVYLCASSLKLAGVETQYFGPGTRLLVL.

This clone was counted between two and nine times. This chain connects TRBV30 to TRBJ2-7; 9 nucleotides match TRBD1. The CDR3 covers 15 residues. Germline V gene data show CDR1 as GTSNPN and CDR2 as SVGIG (reference sequence). With V trimmed by 0 bases and J by 6 bases, 9 bases remained unmatched. The CDR3 loop is CAWSVLSTGGGEQYF. The CDR3 DNA sequence: TGTGCCTGGAGTGTACTATCTACAGGGGGCGGCGAGCAGTACTTC.

This clone was counted a few times. The gene calls are TRBV6-5 and TRBJ2-5; 14 nucleotides align to TRBD2. CDR1 is MNHEY, CDR2 SVGAGI, per germline. V trimming: 2 bases; J trimming: 5 bases; junction bases outside the gene matches: 4. The CDR3 sequence is 16 residues long. This chain's CDR3 is CASSYPRTSGRETQYF. Written as DNA, the CDR3 is TGTGCCAGCAGTTACCCGAGGACTAGCGGGAGGGAGACCCAGTACTTC.

This clone was picked up a small number of times. The V call is TRBV25-1, the J call TRBJ1-5, with TRBD1 identical over 10 bases. From germline, CDR1 is MGHDK and CDR2 SYGVNS. The CDR3 length is 16 residues. The trim removed 4 bases at V and 5 bases at J, leaving 8 bases unmatched. The DNA for the CDR3 is TGTGCCAGCAGTGGCACCGGGACAGGGGATGATCAGCCCCAGCATTTT. As protein: CASSGTGTGDDQPQHF.

This clone was detected only a few times. At one of its ends the junction is not consistent with the germline gene, which may arise from a read error. V and J are TRBV28 and TRBJ1-1, with D unclear. The CDR3 has 13 amino acids. Germline CDR1 reads MDHEN; CDR2 reads SYDVKM. The CDR3, as DNA: TGTGCCAGCAGTTTAGCGGGATTCACTAAAGCTTTCTTT. Amino acids: CASSLAGFTKAFF. The entire variable domain, with the rest obtained from reference TRBV28 and TRBJ1-1, is as follows: DVKVTQSSRYLVKRTGEKVFLECVQDMDHENMFWYRQDPGLGLRLIYFSYDVKMKEKGDIPEGYSVSREKKERFSLILESASTNQTSMYLCASSLAGFTKAFFGQGTRLTVV.

This clone was seen a handful of times. This chain uses TRBV2 with TRBJ2-7, with D perhaps matching TRBD1 (5 bases). Trimming removed 7 bases from V and 1 base from J, with 17 bases in between. CDR3 size: 15 residues. Germline V gene lookup returns CDR1 SNHLY and CDR2 FYNNEI. CDR3 loop: CASKWTDSLSYEQYF. CDR3 in DNA: TGTGCCAGCAAATGGACCGACAGCCTTTCCTACGAGCAGTACTTC. The entire variable domain, with the rest obtained from reference TRBV2 and TRBJ2-7, is as follows: EPEVTQTPSHQVTQMGQEVILRCVPISNHLYFYWYRQILGQKVEFLVSFYNNEISEKSEIFDDQFSVERPDGSNFTLKIRSTKLEDSAMYFCASKWTDSLSYEQYFGPGTRLTVT.

This clone was seen more than once but under ten times. V usage is TRBV5-1 and J usage is TRBJ1-5; D not certain. Germline V gene lookup returns CDR1 SGHRS and CDR2 YFSETQ. There are 13 residues in the CDR3. Trimming removed 0 bases at V and 4 bases at J, with 5 bases between. CDR3 nucleotides: TGCGCCAGCAGCTTGGACAGTAATCAGCCCCAGCATTTT. Protein product: CASSLDSNQPQHF. Full variable domain (outside the CDR3, taken from reference TRBV5-1 and TRBJ1-5): KAGVTQTPRYLIKTRGQQVTLSCSPISGHRSVSWYQQTPGQGLQFLFEYFSETQRNKGNFPGRFSGRQFSNSRSEMNVSTLELGDSALYLCASSLDSNQPQHFGDGTRLSIL.

The sample holds a few counts of this clone. This rearrangement joins TRBV28 to TRBJ2-3; the match to TRBD1 covers 10 bases. V was clipped by 6 bases and J by 3 bases; unmatched bases: 0. CDR3 size: 13 residues. Germline-derived CDR1 and CDR2 are MDHEN and SYDVKM. In nucleotides, the CDR3 is TGTGCCAGCAGGGGACAGGGGACAGATACGCAGTATTTT. Its translation: CASRGQGTDTQYF.

This clone has just a few counts. The chain carries TRBV21-1 and TRBJ2-2; TRBD1, the table's D call, lacks a check against the DNA. TRBV21-1 is designated a pseudogene. This CDR3 is 14 amino acids long. In DNA form, the CDR3 reads TGTGCCAGCAGGCACAGGGGGGTCACCGGGGAGCTGTTTTTT. Amino acid sequence: CASRHRGVTGELFF.

This clone came up a few times. This chain uses TRBV28 with TRBJ1-1; TRBD1 agrees at 7 bases. Unmatched junction bases numbered 15, after V lost 1 base and J lost 10 bases. CDR1 is MDHEN, CDR2 SYDVKM, per germline. The CDR3 runs to 16 residues. CDR3 loop: CASSLFGTDLKRGAFF. CDR3 bases: TGTGCCAGCAGTTTATTCGGGACAGATCTCAAACGGGGAGCTTTCTTT.

This clone was detected a few times. The CDR3 nucleotides read TGCGCCAGCAGCCGCGGGACTATCGCGAACACCGGGGAGCTGTTTTTT. Its translation: CASSRGTIANTGELFF. The rearrangement uses TRBV5-1 and TRBJ2-2; 7 bases line up with TRBD2. Germline V gene sequence: CDR1 SGHRS, CDR2 YFSETQ. With V trimmed by 4 bases and J by 0 bases, 6 bases remained unmatched. The length of the CDR3 is 16 residues.

This clone was recorded a few times. The chain carries TRBV7-9 and TRBJ2-7; TRBD1 might be the D (6 bases). The germline V gene encodes CDR1 SEHNR and CDR2 FQNEAQ (reference sequence). V dropped 5 bases and J dropped 1 base, with 12 bases sitting between them. The CDR3 sequence is 14 residues long. CDR3 bases: TGTGCCAGCAGCCCCCGGGGACAATCCTACGAGCAGTACTTC. Residues: CASSPRGQSYEQYF.

This clone was seen a few times. The genes are TRBV7-2 and TRBJ2-2; unclear D gene. There are 11 residues in the CDR3. V was clipped by 5 bases and J by 12 bases, with 10 bases between them. CDR1 is SGHTA, CDR2 FQGNSA, per germline. The CDR3 DNA follows: TGTGCCAGCAGCCCCCTAGTGCAGCTGTTTTTT. This encodes CASSPLVQLFF.

The chain recombines TRBV14 with TRBJ1-5; D gene unclear. V was clipped by 4 bases and J by 6 bases, with 7 bases between them. The V gene's germline CDR1 is SGHDN and CDR2 FVKESK. The length of the CDR3 is 12 residues. The CDR3 region has the DNA TGTGCCAGCAGCCTGCGGTCTCAGCCCCAGCATTTT. Encoded protein: CASSLRSQPQHF.